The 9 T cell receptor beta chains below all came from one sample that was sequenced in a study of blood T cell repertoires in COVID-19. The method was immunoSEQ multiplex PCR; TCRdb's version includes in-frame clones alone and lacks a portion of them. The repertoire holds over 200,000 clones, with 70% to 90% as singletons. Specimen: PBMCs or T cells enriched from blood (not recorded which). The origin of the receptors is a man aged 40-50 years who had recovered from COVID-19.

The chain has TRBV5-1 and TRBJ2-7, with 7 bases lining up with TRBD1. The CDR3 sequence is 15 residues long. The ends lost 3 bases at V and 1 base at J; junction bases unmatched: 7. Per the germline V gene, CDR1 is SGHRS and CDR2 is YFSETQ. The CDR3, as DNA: TGCGCCAGCAGCTCACAGGCAGGGGGATCCTACGAGCAGTACTTC. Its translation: CASSSQAGGSYEQYF.

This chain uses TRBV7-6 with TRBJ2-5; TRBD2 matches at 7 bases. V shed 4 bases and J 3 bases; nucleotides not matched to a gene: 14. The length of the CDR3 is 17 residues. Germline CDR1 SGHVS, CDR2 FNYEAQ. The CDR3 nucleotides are TGTGCCAGCAGCTCGAGGGGTATTAGCGGGCCTAAAGAGACCCAGTACTTC. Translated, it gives CASSSRGISGPKETQYF.

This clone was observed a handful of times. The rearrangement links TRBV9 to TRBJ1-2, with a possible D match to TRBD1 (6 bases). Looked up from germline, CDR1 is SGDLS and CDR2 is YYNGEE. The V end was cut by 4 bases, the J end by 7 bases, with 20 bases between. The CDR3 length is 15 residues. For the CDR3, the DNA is TGTGCCAGCAGCAGAGGGGGGGGCCCATCGGGTGGCTACACCTTC. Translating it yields CASSRGGGPSGGYTF. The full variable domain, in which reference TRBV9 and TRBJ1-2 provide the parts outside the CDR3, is DSGVTQTPKHLITATGQRVTLRCSPRSGDLSVYWYQQSLDQGLQFLIQYYNGEERAKGNILERFSAQQFPDLHSELNLSSLELGDSALYFCASSRGGGPSGGYTFGSGTRLTVV.

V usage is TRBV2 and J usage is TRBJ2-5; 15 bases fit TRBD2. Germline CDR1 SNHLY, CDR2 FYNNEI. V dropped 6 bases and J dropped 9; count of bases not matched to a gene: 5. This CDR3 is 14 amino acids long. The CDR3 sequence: CASRKGLAGGAQYF. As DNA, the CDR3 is TGTGCCAGCAGGAAAGGACTAGCGGGGGGGGCCCAGTACTTC.

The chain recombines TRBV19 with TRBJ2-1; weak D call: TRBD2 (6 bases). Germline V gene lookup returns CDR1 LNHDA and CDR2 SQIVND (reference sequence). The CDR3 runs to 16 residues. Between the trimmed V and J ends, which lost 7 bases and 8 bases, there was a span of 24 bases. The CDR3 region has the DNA TGTGCCAGTACCCCCCTGATTGGGACTCTCCCCTATGAGCAGTTCTTC. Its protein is CASTPLIGTLPYEQFF.

The CDR3 DNA reads as TGCGCCAGCAGGGTGCTAGCGGATTACAATGAGCAGTTCTTC. Translating gives CASRVLADYNEQFF. V usage is TRBV5-1 and J usage is TRBJ2-1; 7 bases agree with TRBD2. The CDR3 has 14 residues. V shed 5 bases and J 4 bases; nucleotides not matched to a gene: 6. The germline CDR1 and CDR2 sequences are SGHRS and YFSETQ.

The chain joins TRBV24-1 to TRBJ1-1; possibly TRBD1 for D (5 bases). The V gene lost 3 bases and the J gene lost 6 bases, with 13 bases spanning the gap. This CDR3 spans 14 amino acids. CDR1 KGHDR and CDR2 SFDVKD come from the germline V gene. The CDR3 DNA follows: TGTGCCACCAGTGATACCTTGGACATGTCTGAAGCTTTCTTT. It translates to CATSDTLDMSEAFF.

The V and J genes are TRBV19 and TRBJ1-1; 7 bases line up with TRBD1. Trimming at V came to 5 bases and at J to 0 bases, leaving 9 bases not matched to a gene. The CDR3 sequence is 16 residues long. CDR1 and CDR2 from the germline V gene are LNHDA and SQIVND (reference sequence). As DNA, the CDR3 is TGTGCCAGTAGTCACAAAAAGGGACAGTTGAACACTGAAGCTTTCTTT. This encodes CASSHKKGQLNTEAFF.

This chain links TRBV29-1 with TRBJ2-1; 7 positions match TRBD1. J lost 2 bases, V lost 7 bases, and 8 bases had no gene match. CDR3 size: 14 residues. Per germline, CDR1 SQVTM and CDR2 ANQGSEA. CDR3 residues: CSARTGATYNEQFF. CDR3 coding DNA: TGCAGCGCAAGGACAGGCGCTACCTACAATGAGCAGTTCTTC.